Described below is a single TCR beta chain sequence and its context. CDR1 is LGHNA, CDR2 YSLEER, per germline. V was pared by 4 bases and J by 7 bases, with 19 bases between. CDR3 length equals 16 residues. TCRdb keeps only in-frame clones here, not all; method: immunoSEQ multiplex PCR. The data contain around 120,000 clones, roughly 86% of them singletons. This specimen belongs to a study of PD-1 blockade in mismatch repair-deficient tumors. Study context: Enrolled about 2012-2016, patients had progressing, pretreated mismatch repair-deficient cancers of 12 types.

Mismatch repair deficiency was confirmed in all patients, by PCR or immunohistochemistry. The TCR-sequenced patients were a few responders to pembrolizumab. The source was peripheral blood, collected just over 70 weeks after starting pembrolizumab. This sequence was found in an adult with mismatch repair-deficient cancer. The V gene is TRBV4-3, the J gene TRBJ2-2; D is undetermined. The CDR3 DNA is TGCGCCAGCAGCCTATCTCCGGGCCTCGTGGGCGGGGAGCTGTTTTTT. Translating it yields CASSLSPGLVGGELFF.